A selection of T cell receptor beta chains follows, all from one sample in a study of CD8 T cells in Susac syndrome. Via MiXCR, TCRdb re-called the immunoSEQ multiplex PCR reads, giving one row per CDR3 protein. The sample has around 220,000 distinct CDR3 sequences, roughly 92% seen once. Material for sequencing was CD8+ T cells from PBMCs. The receptors here all came from a human donor with multiple sclerosis. Both conserved end residues are part of each CDR3. A D gene is named only where the DNA matches it firmly.

>TRBJ2-1|TRBV28|NA
CASSFPTASSYNEQFF
>TRBJ2-1|TRBV7-7|NA
CARRIRSSYNEQFF
>TRBJ2-3|TRBV12-3/TRBV12-4|NA
CASLLTGTSDTQYF
>TRBJ2-7|TRBV6-5|NA
CASSPESAGTYEQYF
>TRBJ1-1|TRBV5-6|TRBD1
CASSLEGGASEAFF
>TRBJ1-6|TRBV7-9|NA
CASRPPGPPEGSPLHF
>TRBJ2-7|TRBV20-1|TRBD2
CSARPIAGSSYEQYF
>TRBJ2-1|TRBV11-2|NA
CASRSVMRRNEQFF
>TRBJ2-6|TRBV29-1|NA
CSVEEWGLGVGSGANVLTF
>TRBJ2-7|TRBV27|TRBD1
CASSLSGQSQPGPYEQYF
>TRBJ2-3|TRBV4-3|NA
CASSQERDRARYF
>TRBJ1-3|TRBV2|TRBD1
CASRQGQDRNTIYF
>TRBJ2-1|TRBV5-4|NA
CASSWEVGVGYEQFF
>TRBJ2-3|TRBV7-9|TRBD2
CASSQQLAGPYDTDTQYF
>TRBJ1-1|TRBV3-1|NA
CASSQDSWAMGEAFF
>TRBJ2-5|TRBV12-3/TRBV12-4|NA
CATQGNYQETQYF
>TRBJ1-5|TRBV4-1|NA
CASSPRGVSNQPQHF
>TRBJ2-7|TRBV12-3/TRBV12-4|NA
CASSFGVGGSYEQYF
>TRBJ1-5|TRBV4-1|NA
CASSQMPSEGAQHF
>TRBJ2-1|TRBV12-3/TRBV12-4|TRBD2
CASSLPYGRDEQFF
>TRBJ2-7|TRBV5-4|TRBD2
CASSLAAGADEQYF
>TRBJ1-5|TRBV7-6|NA
CGGHGGAVSNQPQHF
>TRBJ2-7|TRBV30|NA
CALEREGEQYF
>TRBJ2-3|TRBV12-3/TRBV12-4|NA
CASRAPQGLPDTQYF
>TRBJ2-7|TRBV6-5|TRBD1
CASSSLPGQGAYEQYF
>TRBJ1-3|TRBV5-4|NA
CASSSSTGNTIYF
>TRBJ2-3|TRBV7-8|TRBD2
CASSLEPGLAGRSDTQYF
>TRBJ2-2|TRBV12-5|TRBD2
CASGFETLAGGPWTGELFF
>TRBJ2-4|TRBV6-1|NA
CASSEAGKTVGIQYF
>TRBJ1-2|TRBV9|NA
CASGTGLYGYTF
>TRBJ2-2|TRBV4-3|NA
CASSQGTGTGELFF
>TRBJ2-2|TRBV12-3/TRBV12-4|NA
CASSRRDSILQITGELFF
>TRBJ1-1|TRBV2|NA
CASSEGRNTEAFF
>TRBJ2-1|TRBV19|NA
CASSLSLGPNEQFF
>TRBJ1-1|TRBV20-1|NA
CSASRGDRTEAFF
>TRBJ2-2|TRBV18|NA
CASSPSFAGTWELFF
>TRBJ2-2|TRBV29-1|NA
CSVTTAGDSNTGELFF
>TRBJ1-2|TRBV27|NA
CASSPLQGSHGYTF
>TRBJ1-2|TRBV15|NA
CATSRVVSNYGYTF
>TRBJ2-7|TRBV14|NA
CASSPLPRGSEQYF
>TRBJ2-2|TRBV4-3|NA
CASNEGRHTGELFF
>TRBJ2-7|TRBV4-2|TRBD2
CASSQVSGGSFYEQYF
>TRBJ1-6|TRBV13|NA
CASSLVGSSYNSPLHF
>TRBJ1-6|TRBV12-3/TRBV12-4|TRBD1
CASRHRDSNSPLHF
>TRBJ1-3|TRBV30|NA
CAWGWSLAAGNTIYF
>TRBJ1-1|TRBV6-6|TRBD1
CATGQALSHDTEAFF
>TRBJ2-7|TRBV9|NA
CASSVGGGSGPTYF
>TRBJ2-1|TRBV29-1|NA
CSVESGGFYNEQFF
>TRBJ2-7|TRBV12-5|NA
CASGPGPTYEQYF
>TRBJ2-7|TRBV27|NA
CASKQGLGSAYEQYF
>TRBJ2-4|TRBV19|TRBD2
CASSMGLAGGAKNIQYF
>TRBJ2-3|TRBV29-1|NA
CSGLADTQYF
>TRBJ2-7|TRBV13|NA
CASSLSTPEEQYF
>TRBJ2-1|TRBV7-9|NA
CASSSSGGGLYNEQFF
>TRBJ1-1|TRBV4-1|NA
CASSQDGVWGTEAFF
>TRBJ1-1|TRBV6-2/TRBV6-3|NA
CASTLRILDEAFF
>TRBJ2-2|TRBV7-9|TRBD2
CASSHYESGLAGVSGELFF
>TRBJ2-1|TRBV29-1|NA
CSVAPATSTYNEQFF
>TRBJ2-5|TRBV30|TRBD2
CAWGTSEETQYF